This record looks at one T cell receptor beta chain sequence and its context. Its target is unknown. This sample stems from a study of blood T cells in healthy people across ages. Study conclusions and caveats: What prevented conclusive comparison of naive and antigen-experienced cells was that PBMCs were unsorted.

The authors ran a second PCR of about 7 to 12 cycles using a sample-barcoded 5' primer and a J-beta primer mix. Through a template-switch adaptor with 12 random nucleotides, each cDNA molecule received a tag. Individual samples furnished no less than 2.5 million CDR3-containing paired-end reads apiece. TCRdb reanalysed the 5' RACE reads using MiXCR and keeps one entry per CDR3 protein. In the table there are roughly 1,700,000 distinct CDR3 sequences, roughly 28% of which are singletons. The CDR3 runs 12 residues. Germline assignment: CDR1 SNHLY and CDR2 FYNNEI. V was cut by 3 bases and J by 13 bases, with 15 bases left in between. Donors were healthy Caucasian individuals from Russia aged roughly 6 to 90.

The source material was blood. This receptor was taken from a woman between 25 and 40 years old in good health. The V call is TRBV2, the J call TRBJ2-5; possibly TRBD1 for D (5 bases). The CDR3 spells CASSETADVLYF. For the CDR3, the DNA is TGTGCCAGCAGTGAGACAGCTGATGTGCTGTACTTC.